This T cell receptor beta chain originates from a study of blood T cell repertoires in COVID-19. As for the study in general: Both acute and convalescent COVID-19 samples were obtained from the United States, Italy and Spain. The cDNA or gDNA used as material had been derived from T cells, B-cell-depleted T cells, or PBMCs.

The germline gives CDR1 SEHNR, CDR2 FQNEAQ (reference sequence). The CDR3 runs 16 residues. The junction had 7 bases not matched to a gene; V was cut back by 1 base and J by 5 bases. As handled by the study authors: Estimation of nucleated cell counts was performed using reference gene primer amplification. Method: immunoSEQ multiplex PCR; TCRdb's copy keeps in-frame clones and lacks some. V, J and clone size reflect that table, while D and trimming were determined from the DNA. The data hold over 120,000 clones, with more than 60% observed a single time. Input material: peripheral blood. The sequence came from a woman between 55 and 75 years old with acute or convalescent COVID-19. The chain combines TRBV7-9 with TRBJ2-3, with TRBD2 matching 9 bases. CDR3 nucleotides: TGTGCCAGCAGCTTAGGTGCGGGAGGGCCGGGAGATACGCAGTATTTT. Its protein product is CASSLGAGGPGDTQYF.